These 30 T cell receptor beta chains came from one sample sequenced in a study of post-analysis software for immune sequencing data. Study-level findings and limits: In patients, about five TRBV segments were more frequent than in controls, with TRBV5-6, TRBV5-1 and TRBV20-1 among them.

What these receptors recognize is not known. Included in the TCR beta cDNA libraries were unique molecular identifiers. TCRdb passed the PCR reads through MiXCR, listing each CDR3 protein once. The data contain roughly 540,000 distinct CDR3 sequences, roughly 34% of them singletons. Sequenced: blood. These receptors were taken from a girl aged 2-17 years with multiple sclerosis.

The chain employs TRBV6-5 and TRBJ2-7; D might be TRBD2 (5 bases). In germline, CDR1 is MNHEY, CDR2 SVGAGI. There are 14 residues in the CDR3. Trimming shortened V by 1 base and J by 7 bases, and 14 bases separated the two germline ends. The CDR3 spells CASSYFGGPREQYF. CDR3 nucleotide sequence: TGTGCCAGCAGTTACTTCGGCGGGCCTAGGGAGCAGTACTTC.

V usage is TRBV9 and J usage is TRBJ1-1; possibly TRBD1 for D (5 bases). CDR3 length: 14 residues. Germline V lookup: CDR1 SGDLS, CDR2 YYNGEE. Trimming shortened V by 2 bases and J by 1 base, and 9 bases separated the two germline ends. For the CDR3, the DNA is TGTGCCAGCAGCGTGCAGGGAACGAACACTGAAGCTTTCTTT. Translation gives CASSVQGTNTEAFF.

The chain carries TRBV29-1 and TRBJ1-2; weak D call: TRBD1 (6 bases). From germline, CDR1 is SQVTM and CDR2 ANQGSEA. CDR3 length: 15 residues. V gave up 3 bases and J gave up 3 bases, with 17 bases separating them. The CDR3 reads CSVDEGRGWYYGYTF. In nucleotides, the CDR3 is TGCAGCGTTGATGAGGGCAGGGGATGGTACTATGGCTACACCTTC.

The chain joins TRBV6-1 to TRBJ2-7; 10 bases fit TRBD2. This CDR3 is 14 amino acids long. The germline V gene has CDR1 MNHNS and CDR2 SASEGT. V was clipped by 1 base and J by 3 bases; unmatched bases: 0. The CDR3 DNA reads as TGTGCCAGCAGTGAAGGACTAGCGGGCTACGAGCAGTACTTC. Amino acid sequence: CASSEGLAGYEQYF.

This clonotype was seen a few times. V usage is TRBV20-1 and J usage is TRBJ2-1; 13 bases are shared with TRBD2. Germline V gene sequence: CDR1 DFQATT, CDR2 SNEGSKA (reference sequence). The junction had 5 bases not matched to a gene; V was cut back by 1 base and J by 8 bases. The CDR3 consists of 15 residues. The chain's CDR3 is CSARVTSGGVDEQFF. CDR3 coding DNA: TGCAGTGCTAGAGTAACTAGCGGGGGGGTAGATGAGCAGTTCTTC.

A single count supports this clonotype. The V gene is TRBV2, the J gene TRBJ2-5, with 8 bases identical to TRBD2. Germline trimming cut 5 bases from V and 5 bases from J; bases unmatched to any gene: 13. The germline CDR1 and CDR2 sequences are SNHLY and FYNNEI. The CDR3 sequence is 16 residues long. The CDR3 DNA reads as TGTGCCAGCAGTTCTGTGGGACTAGACGTGCCGGAGACCCAGTACTTC. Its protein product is CASSSVGLDVPETQYF.

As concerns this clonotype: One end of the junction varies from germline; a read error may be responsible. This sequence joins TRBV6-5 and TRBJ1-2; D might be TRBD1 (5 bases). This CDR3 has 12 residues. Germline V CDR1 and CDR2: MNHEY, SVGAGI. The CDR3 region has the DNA TGTGCCAGCATGACAGCTAACAATGGCTACACCTTC. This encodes CASMTANNGYTF.

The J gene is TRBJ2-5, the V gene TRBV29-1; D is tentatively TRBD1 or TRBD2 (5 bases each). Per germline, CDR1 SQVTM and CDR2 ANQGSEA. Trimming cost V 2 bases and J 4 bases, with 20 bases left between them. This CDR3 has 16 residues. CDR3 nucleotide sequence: TGCAGCGTTGAAAGGGTCCGAGGGGCAGGGTCAGAGACCCAGTACTTC. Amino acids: CSVERVRGAGSETQYF.

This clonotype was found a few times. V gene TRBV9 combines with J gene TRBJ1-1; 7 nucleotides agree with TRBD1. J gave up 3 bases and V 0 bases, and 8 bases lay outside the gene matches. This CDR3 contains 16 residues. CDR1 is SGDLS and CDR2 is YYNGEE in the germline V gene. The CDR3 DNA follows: TGTGCCAGCAGCGTAGGGACAGGAGGGCTATACACTGAAGCTTTCTTT. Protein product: CASSVGTGGLYTEAFF.

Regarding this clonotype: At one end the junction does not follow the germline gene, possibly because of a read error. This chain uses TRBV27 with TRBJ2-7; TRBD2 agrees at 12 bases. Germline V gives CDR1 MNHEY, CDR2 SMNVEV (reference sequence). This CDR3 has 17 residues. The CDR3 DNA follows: TGTGCCAGCAGTTTCCATAGACTAGCGGGGGAAACCTACGTGCAGTACTTC. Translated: CASSFHRLAGETYVQYF.

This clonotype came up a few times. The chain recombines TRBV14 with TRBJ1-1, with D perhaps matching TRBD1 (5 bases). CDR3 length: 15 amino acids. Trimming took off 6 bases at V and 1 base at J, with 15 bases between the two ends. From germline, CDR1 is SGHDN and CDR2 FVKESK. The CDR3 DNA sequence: TGTGCCAGCAGTCCCTTGGGGGGACCGAACACTGAAGCTTTCTTT. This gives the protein CASSPLGGPNTEAFF.

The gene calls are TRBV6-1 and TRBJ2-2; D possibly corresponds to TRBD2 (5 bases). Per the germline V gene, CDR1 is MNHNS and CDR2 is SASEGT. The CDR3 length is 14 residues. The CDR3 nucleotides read TGTGCGTCGGGGTCGAGTAGATACACCGGGGAGCTGTTTTTT. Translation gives CASGSSRYTGELFF.

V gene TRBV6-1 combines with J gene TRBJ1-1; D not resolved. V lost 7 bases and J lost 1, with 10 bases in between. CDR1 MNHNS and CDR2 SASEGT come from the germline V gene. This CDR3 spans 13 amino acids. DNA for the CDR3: TGTGCCAGCAACCAGGCAGGGAACACTGAAGCTTTCTTT. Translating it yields CASNQAGNTEAFF.

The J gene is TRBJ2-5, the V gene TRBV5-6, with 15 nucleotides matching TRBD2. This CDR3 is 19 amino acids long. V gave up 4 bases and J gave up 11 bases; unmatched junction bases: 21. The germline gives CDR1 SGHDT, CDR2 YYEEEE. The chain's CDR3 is CASSATGTSGGLGGNEQYF. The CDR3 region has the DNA TGTGCCAGCAGCGCTACCGGGACTAGCGGGGGGTTAGGGGGGAATGAGCAGTACTTC.

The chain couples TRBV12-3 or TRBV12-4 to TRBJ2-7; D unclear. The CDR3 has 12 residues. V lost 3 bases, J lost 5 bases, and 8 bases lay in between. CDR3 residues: CASSFDRDEQYF. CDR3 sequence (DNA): TGTGCCAGCAGTTTCGATAGGGACGAGCAGTACTTC.

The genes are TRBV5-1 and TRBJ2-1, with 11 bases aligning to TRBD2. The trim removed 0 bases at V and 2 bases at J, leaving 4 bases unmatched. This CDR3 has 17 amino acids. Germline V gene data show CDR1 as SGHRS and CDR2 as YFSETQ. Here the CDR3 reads CASSLAGSGGAYNEQFF. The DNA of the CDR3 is TGCGCCAGCAGCTTGGCCGGTAGCGGGGGGGCCTACAATGAGCAGTTCTTC. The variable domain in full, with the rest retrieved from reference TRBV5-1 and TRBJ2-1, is KAGVTQTPRYLIKTRGQQVTLSCSPISGHRSVSWYQQTPGQGLQFLFEYFSETQRNKGNFPGRFSGRQFSNSRSEMNVSTLELGDSALYLCASSLAGSGGAYNEQFFGPGTRLTVL.

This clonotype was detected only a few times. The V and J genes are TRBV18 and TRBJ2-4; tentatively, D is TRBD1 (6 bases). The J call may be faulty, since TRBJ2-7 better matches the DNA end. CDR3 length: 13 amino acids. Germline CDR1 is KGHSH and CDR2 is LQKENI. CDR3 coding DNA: TGTGCCAGCTCAATACAACAGGGTGACGAGCAGTACTTC. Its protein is CASSIQQGDEQYF.

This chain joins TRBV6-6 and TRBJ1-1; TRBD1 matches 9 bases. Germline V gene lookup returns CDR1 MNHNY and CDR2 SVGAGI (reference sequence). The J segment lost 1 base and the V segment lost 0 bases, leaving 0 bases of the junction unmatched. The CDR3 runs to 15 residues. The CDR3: CASSYSDRGNTEAFF. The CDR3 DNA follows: TGTGCCAGCAGTTACTCGGACAGGGGGAACACTGAAGCTTTCTTT.

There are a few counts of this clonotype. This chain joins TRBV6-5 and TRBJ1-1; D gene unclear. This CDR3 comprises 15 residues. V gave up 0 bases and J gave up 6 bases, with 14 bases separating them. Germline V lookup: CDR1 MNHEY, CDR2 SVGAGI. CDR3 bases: TGTGCCAGCAGTTACTCGAATATCTTGGGTCCTGAAGCTTTCTTT. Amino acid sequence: CASSYSNILGPEAFF.

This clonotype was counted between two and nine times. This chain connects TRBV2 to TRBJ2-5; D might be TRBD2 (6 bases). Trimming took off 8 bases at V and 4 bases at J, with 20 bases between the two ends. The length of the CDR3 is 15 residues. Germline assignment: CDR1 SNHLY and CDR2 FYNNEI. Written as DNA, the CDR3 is TGTGCCAGCGCCGGGTTGGTAGCGGAGGGAGAGACCCAGTACTTC. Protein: CASAGLVAEGETQYF.

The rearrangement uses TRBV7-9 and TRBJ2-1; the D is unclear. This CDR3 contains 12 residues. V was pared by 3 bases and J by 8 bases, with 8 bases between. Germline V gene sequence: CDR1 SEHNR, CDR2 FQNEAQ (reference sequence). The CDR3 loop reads CASSFEYDEQFF. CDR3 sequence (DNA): TGTGCCAGCAGCTTTGAGTACGATGAGCAGTTCTTC.

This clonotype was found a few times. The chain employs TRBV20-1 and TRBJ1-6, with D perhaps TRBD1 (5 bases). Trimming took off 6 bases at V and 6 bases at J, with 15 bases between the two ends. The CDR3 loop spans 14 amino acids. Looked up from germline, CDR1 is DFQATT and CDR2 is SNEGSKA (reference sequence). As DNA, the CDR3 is TGCAGTGCCGGGGCGGGGTTTCCTAATTCACCCCTCCACTTT. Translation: CSAGAGFPNSPLHF.

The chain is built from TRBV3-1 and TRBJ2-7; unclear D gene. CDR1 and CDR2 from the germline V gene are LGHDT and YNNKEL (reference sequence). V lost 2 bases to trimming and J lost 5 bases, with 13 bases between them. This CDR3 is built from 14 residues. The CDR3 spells CASSQSERINEQYF. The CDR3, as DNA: TGTGCCAGCAGCCAATCGGAAAGAATCAACGAGCAGTACTTC.

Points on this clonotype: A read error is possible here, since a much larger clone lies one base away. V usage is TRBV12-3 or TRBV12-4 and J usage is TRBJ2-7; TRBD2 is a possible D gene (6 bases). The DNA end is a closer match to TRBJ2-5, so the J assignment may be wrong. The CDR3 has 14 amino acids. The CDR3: CVSSLGGLMETQYF. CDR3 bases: TGTGTCAGCAGTTTGGGAGGATTAATGGAGACCCAGTACTTC.

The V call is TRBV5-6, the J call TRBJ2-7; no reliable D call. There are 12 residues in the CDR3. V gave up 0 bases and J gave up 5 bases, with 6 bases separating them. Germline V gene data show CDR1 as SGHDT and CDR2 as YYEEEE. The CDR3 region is CASSLVINEQYF. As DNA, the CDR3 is TGTGCCAGCAGCTTGGTCATAAACGAGCAGTACTTC.

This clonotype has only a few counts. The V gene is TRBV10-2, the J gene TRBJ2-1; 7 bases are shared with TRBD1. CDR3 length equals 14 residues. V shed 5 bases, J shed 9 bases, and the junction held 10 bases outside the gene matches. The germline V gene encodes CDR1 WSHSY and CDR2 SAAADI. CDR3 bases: TGCGCCAGCAGTATGGGACAGACCTGGGGTGAGCAGTTCTTC. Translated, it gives CASSMGQTWGEQFF.

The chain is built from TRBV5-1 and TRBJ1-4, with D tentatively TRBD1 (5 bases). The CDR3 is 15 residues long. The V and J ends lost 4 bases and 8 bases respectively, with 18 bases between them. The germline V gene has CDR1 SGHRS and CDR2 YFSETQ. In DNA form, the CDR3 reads TGCGCCAGCAGCCCCGGCGGCGGGGCCCGGGAAAAACTGTTTTTT. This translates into CASSPGGGAREKLFF.

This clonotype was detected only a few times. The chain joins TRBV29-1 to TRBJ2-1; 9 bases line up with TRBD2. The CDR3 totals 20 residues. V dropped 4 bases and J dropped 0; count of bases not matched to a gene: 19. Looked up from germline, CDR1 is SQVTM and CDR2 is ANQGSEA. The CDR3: CSVGRRWHSGGESSYNEQFF. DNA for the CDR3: TGCAGCGTTGGCCGAAGATGGCATAGCGGGGGAGAGAGCTCCTACAATGAGCAGTTCTTC.

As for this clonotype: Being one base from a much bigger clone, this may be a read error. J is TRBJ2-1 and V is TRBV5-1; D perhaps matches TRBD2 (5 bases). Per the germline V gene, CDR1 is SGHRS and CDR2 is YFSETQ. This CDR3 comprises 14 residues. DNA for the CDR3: TGCGCCAACAGCGGTAACCGGGCGTACAATGAGCAGTTCTTC. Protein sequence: CANSGNRAYNEQFF.

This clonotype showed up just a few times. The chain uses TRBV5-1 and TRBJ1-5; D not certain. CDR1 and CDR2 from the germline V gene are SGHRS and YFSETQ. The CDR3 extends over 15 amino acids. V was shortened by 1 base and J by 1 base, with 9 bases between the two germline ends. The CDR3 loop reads CASSLLGISNQPQHF. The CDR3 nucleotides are TGCGCCAGCAGCTTGTTGGGGATAAGCAATCAGCCCCAGCATTTT.